This TCR beta chain derives from a study of blood T cell repertoires in COVID-19. Study summary: COVID-19 samples from acute and convalescent phases originated in the United States, Italy and Spain.

J lost 5 bases, V lost 8 bases, and 5 bases had no gene match. The CDR3 length is 14 residues. CDR1 and CDR2 from the germline V gene are KGHDR and SFDVKD. The data were produced by immunoSEQ multiplex PCR, yet TCRdb's version contains in-frame clones alone and is incomplete. This sample carries about 71,000 clones, roughly 89% of them seen once, and the ten largest clones take roughly 2%. The chain employs TRBV24-1 and TRBJ1-5; 10 nucleotides agree with TRBD1. The material sequenced was peripheral blood. This clonotype originated in a man aged 25-45 years with acute or convalescent COVID-19. The CDR3 bases are TGTGCCACCAAAGTGACAGGGGGCTATCAGCCCCAGCATTTT. Translated, it gives CATKVTGGYQPQHF.